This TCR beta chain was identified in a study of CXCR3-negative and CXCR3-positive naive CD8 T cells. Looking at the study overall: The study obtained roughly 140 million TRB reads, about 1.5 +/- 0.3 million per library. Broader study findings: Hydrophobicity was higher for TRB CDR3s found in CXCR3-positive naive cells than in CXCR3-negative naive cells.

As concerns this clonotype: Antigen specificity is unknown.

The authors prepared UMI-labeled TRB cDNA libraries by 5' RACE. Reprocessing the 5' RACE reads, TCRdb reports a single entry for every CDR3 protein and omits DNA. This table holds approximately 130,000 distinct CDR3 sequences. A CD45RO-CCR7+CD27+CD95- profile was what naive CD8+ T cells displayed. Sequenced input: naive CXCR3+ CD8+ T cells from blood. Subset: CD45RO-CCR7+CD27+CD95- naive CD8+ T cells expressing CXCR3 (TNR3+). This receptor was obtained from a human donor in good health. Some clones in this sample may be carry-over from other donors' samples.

CDR3 residues: CASSYSPGEYEQYF. The chain uses TRBV6-6 and TRBJ2-7. Germline V CDR1 and CDR2: MNHNY, SVGAGI (reference sequence). The CDR3 loop spans 14 amino acids.